Listed here are 28 T cell receptor beta chains from one sample, sequenced in a study of regulatory T cells in long-lasting Graves disease. Investigators prepared the TCR beta libraries by applying iRepertoire HTBI primers and Arm-PCR of CDR3 regions. Via MiXCR, TCRdb re-called the multiplex PCR reads, giving one row per CDR3 protein. The sample lists fewer than 650,000 distinct CDR3 sequences, around 15% occurring once. Time point given: newly diagnosed GD, antithyroid drugs for less than 3 months. TCR sequences were obtained from RNA taken from PBMCs. These same data were also listed under a study on T cells in Graves' hyperthyroidism and ophthalmopathy.

Sample: peripheral blood mononuclear cells (PBMCs), taken at new diagnosis, from a patient treated with antithyroid drugs. The receptors were gathered from a woman aged 25-40 years with Graves disease.

The chain uses TRBV20-1 and TRBJ2-5; D might be TRBD2 (5 bases). CDR1 is DFQATT, CDR2 SNEGSKA, per germline (reference sequence). The CDR3 is 13 amino acids. The germline V and J ends were trimmed by 0 bases and 4 bases, with 9 bases remaining between them. CDR3 sequence: CSARDYGVETQYF. The DNA of the CDR3 is TGCAGTGCTAGAGATTACGGGGTAGAGACCCAGTACTTC.

The chain joins TRBV3-1 to TRBJ1-2; possibly TRBD1 for D (5 bases). Germline loops: CDR1 LGHDT, CDR2 YNNKEL (reference sequence). V was pared by 5 bases and J by 13 bases, with 17 bases between. The CDR3 contains 12 residues. CDR3 sequence: CASSEGAGLFTF. In DNA form, the CDR3 reads TGTGCCAGCAGCGAAGGGGCAGGGCTCTTCACCTTC.

In this sample, this clonotype turned up many times. The V and J genes are TRBV27 and TRBJ2-1; 14 bases are shared with TRBD2. Losses at the gene ends were 6 bases for V and 10 bases for J; bases not matched to a gene: 11. This CDR3 is 16 amino acids long. Germline CDR1 is MNHEY and CDR2 is SMNVEV (reference sequence). The CDR3 DNA sequence: TGTGCCAGCAGCTACCAAGGACTAGCGGGAGGAGGGGAGCAGTTCTTC. It is translated as CASSYQGLAGGGEQFF.

This clonotype was counted ten times or more. The V call is TRBV2, the J call TRBJ2-5; D gene ambiguous. Germline-derived CDR1 and CDR2 are SNHLY and FYNNEI. The length of the CDR3 is 11 residues. V was trimmed by 7 bases and J by 5 bases, leaving 8 bases between them. The CDR3 DNA follows: TGTGCCAGCACTACCTGGGAGACCCAGTACTTC. It yields the protein CASTTWETQYF.

This sequence joins TRBV30 and TRBJ2-2, with a weak D call TRBD1 (6 bases). Germline CDR1 GTSNPN, CDR2 SVGIG (reference sequence). The CDR3 totals 13 residues. V was trimmed by 3 bases and J by 8 bases, leaving 13 bases between them. The CDR3 is CAWRLQGQGELFF. CDR3 nucleotide sequence: TGTGCCTGGAGGCTTCAGGGGCAGGGGGAGCTGTTTTTT.

This clonotype was detected many times. The chain combines TRBV28 with TRBJ1-1; no clear D gene. Looked up from germline, CDR1 is MDHEN and CDR2 is SYDVKM. The CDR3 is 14 residues long. V was pared by 7 bases and J by 0 bases, with 12 bases between. CDR3 in DNA: TGTGCCAGCACCCCGTGGCCTATGAACACTGAAGCTTTCTTT. It is translated as CASTPWPMNTEAFF.

The chain carries TRBV24-1 and TRBJ2-3; D may be TRBD2 (5 bases). The CDR3 runs 12 residues. Germline values: CDR1 KGHDR, CDR2 SFDVKD. V dropped 11 bases and J dropped 0 bases, with 8 bases sitting between them. CDR3 in DNA: TGTGCCATAAGGACTAGCACAGATACGCAGTATTTT. Translating gives CAIRTSTDTQYF.

The chain couples TRBV7-9 to TRBJ2-4; D could derive from TRBD1 or TRBD2 (5 bases each). There are 12 residues in the CDR3. Trimming pared 3 bases from V and 6 bases from J, leaving 6 bases between. CDR1 and CDR2 (germline): SEHNR, FQNEAQ (reference sequence). The CDR3: CASSFGGNIQYF. As DNA, the CDR3 is TGTGCCAGCAGCTTTGGGGGAAACATTCAGTACTTC.

The chain combines TRBV19 with TRBJ2-7; TRBD2 might be the D (6 bases). The CDR3 runs 13 residues. Trimming took off 5 bases at V and 4 bases at J, with 12 bases between the two ends. Looked up from germline, CDR1 is LNHDA and CDR2 is SQIVND (reference sequence). CDR3 in DNA: TGTGCCAGTAGTGGTATAGCGGCGTACGAGCAGTACTTC. Its protein product is CASSGIAAYEQYF.

This clonotype was seen ten or more times. This sequence joins TRBV2 and TRBJ2-3; D ambiguous. Trimming took 4 bases from V and 2 from J, leaving 10 bases between them. CDR3 size: 14 residues. Per the germline V gene, CDR1 is SNHLY and CDR2 is FYNNEI. The CDR3: CASSVAGVTDTQYF. For the CDR3, the DNA is TGTGCCAGCAGTGTCGCTGGGGTCACAGATACGCAGTATTTT.

In regard to this clonotype: A much bigger clone sits one base away, suggesting this may be a read error. The chain couples TRBV7-9 to TRBJ2-2, with 10 bases aligning to TRBD1. Germline CDR1 is SEHNR and CDR2 is FQNEAQ (reference sequence). The CDR3 runs to 17 residues. For the CDR3, the DNA is TGTGCCAGCAAGCCCGACCCTGGACAGGGGGACACCGGGGAGCCGTTTTTT. This codes for CASKPDPGQGDTGEPFF.

A word on this clonotype: It is likely a read error, because the conserved phenylalanine at the end of the CDR3 is missing. This sequence joins TRBV7-9 and TRBJ1-5; TRBD1 is a possible D gene (5 bases). This CDR3 region has 14 residues. V dropped 5 bases and J dropped 8 bases, with 16 bases sitting between them. Germline lookup yields CDR1 SEHNR and CDR2 FQNEAQ (reference sequence). Here the CDR3 reads CASSHGGVPKPQHL. The CDR3 DNA sequence: TGTGCCAGCAGCCACGGGGGAGTCCCAAAGCCCCAGCATCTT.

This rearrangement joins TRBV20-1 to TRBJ2-5, with D possibly called TRBD1 or TRBD2 (5 bases each). Trimming took off 0 bases at V and 5 bases at J, with 16 bases between the two ends. The length of the CDR3 is 15 residues. Per germline, CDR1 DFQATT and CDR2 SNEGSKA (reference sequence). The CDR3 nucleotides read TGCAGTGCTAGAGATAACGCCGGGGCACGGGAGACCCAGTACTTC. Residues: CSARDNAGARETQYF.

This clonotype was detected only a few times. The J gene is TRBJ1-6, the V gene TRBV25-1; D may be TRBD1 (5 bases). Germline CDR1 MGHDK, CDR2 SYGVNS. Trimming shortened V by 3 bases and J by 0 bases, and 15 bases separated the two germline ends. This CDR3 comprises 18 residues. The CDR3 nucleotides read TGTGCCAGCAGTGAGACCCCGGGACTTAGCTCCTATAATTCACCCCTCCACTTT. This codes for CASSETPGLSSYNSPLHF.

This clonotype has at least ten counts. The chain combines TRBV20-1 with TRBJ2-7; 8 nucleotides agree with TRBD2. CDR3 length: 15 amino acids. The junction had 10 bases not matched to a gene; V was cut back by 4 bases and J by 2 bases. Per the germline V gene, CDR1 is DFQATT and CDR2 is SNEGSKA (reference sequence). CDR3 sequence (DNA): TGCAGTGCTACCGATGGTGGCGGGAGGACCTACGAGCAGTACTTC. This codes for CSATDGGGRTYEQYF.

This clonotype was seen repeatedly, ten times or more. The rearrangement uses TRBV6-1 and TRBJ2-7, with 9 bases lining up with TRBD1. With V trimmed by 6 bases and J by 6 bases, 6 bases remained unmatched. The CDR3 has 13 amino acids. Germline V gene lookup returns CDR1 MNHNS and CDR2 SASEGT. The CDR3 DNA reads TGTGCCAGCAGAGGGGACAGGGCGGGCGAGCAGTACTTC. Encoded protein: CASRGDRAGEQYF.

The gene calls are TRBV3-1 and TRBJ1-6; no clear D gene. CDR3 length: 14 residues. The V gene's germline CDR1 is LGHDT and CDR2 YNNKEL (reference sequence). Trimming left V 1 base short and J 11 bases short, with 12 bases between. The CDR3 bases are TGTGCCAGCAGCCAAGCAAGTAGGGCTACACCCCTCCACTTT. This gives the protein CASSQASRATPLHF.

Ten or more counts support this clonotype. The V and J genes are TRBV6-1 and TRBJ1-1; D gene ambiguous. The germline V gene encodes CDR1 MNHNS and CDR2 SASEGT. The CDR3 is made up of 13 amino acids. V lost 6 bases, J lost 6 bases, and 14 bases lay in between. CDR3 nucleotides: TGTGCCAGCAGCCTAAATAAAGTCGCTGAAGCTTTCTTT. This codes for CASSLNKVAEAFF.

There are a few counts of this clonotype. A much bigger clone sits one base away, suggesting this may be a read error. The J gene is TRBJ2-7, the V gene TRBV6-9; unclear D gene. This CDR3 contains 16 residues. Germline V gives CDR1 MNHGY, CDR2 SVAAGI. The CDR3 DNA is TGTGCCAGCAGTTACCGCGGACCCTTATTCTCCTACGAGCAGCACTTC. Amino acids: CASSYRGPLFSYEQHF.

This clonotype was found many times. DNA for the CDR3: TGTGCCAGCAGTTCGTCGAGTGGTTGGACTGAAGCTTTCTTT. Protein: CASSSSSGWTEAFF. This rearrangement joins TRBV27 to TRBJ1-1; no clear D. V lost 4 bases to trimming and J lost 5 bases, with 14 bases between them. Germline lookup yields CDR1 MNHEY and CDR2 SMNVEV (reference sequence). The CDR3 spans 14 residues.

This sequence joins TRBV3-1 and TRBJ1-4; TRBD1 matches at 8 bases. Losses at the gene ends were 2 bases for V and 4 bases for J; bases not matched to a gene: 3. This CDR3 spans 15 amino acids. Germline CDR1 is LGHDT and CDR2 is YNNKEL (reference sequence). The CDR3 nucleotides read TGTGCCAGCAGCCAACAGACAGGGGTTAATGAAAAACTGTTTTTT. It specifies CASSQQTGVNEKLFF.

Many counts were recorded for this clonotype. The V and J genes are TRBV6-1 and TRBJ1-3; D is ambiguous. Trimming pared 5 bases from V and 0 bases from J, leaving 14 bases between. The germline CDR1 and CDR2 sequences are MNHNS and SASEGT. The CDR3 runs to 16 residues. The DNA for the CDR3 is TGTGCCAGCAGTCAACGGCTGAGTTTCTCTGGAAACACCATATATTTT. Protein sequence: CASSQRLSFSGNTIYF.

V is TRBV29-1 and J is TRBJ2-7; 10 positions match TRBD1. V gave up 5 bases and J gave up 3 bases; unmatched junction bases: 7. There are 14 residues in the CDR3. CDR1 SQVTM and CDR2 ANQGSEA come from the germline V gene. CDR3 sequence: CSVHIGTGVYEQYF. The CDR3 DNA reads TGCAGCGTTCACATAGGGACAGGGGTCTACGAGCAGTACTTC.

This clonotype was seen at least ten times. The chain has TRBV6-5 and TRBJ2-2; D unresolved. Germline values: CDR1 MNHEY, CDR2 SVGAGI. V was trimmed by 2 bases and J by 3 bases, leaving 7 bases between them. CDR3 length equals 14 residues. CDR3 bases: TGTGCCAGCAGTTACGTTCGTGACACCGGGGAGCTGTTTTTT. This gives the protein CASSYVRDTGELFF.

There are many counts of this clonotype. This sequence joins TRBV29-1 and TRBJ2-7; TRBD2 agrees at 11 bases. The CDR3 length is 14 residues. Germline V lookup: CDR1 SQVTM, CDR2 ANQGSEA. The V segment lost 7 bases and the J segment 3 bases; nucleotides outside the gene matches: 8. DNA for the CDR3: TGCAGCGAAAAAAGACTAGCGGGATTCTACGAGCAGTACTTC. Translation gives CSEKRLAGFYEQYF.

This clonotype was picked up many times. The chain carries TRBV6-2 or TRBV6-3 and TRBJ2-1; 7 bases map to TRBD1. This CDR3 is 15 amino acids long. Germline CDR1 is MNHEY and CDR2 is SVGEGT. Losses at the gene ends were 6 bases for V and 6 bases for J; bases not matched to a gene: 11. The CDR3 region has the DNA TGTGCCAGCAGCGTGGTAGGGGGCCATCGCAATGAGCAGTTCTTC. Residues: CASSVVGGHRNEQFF.

Concerning this clonotype itself: Since a much larger clone is just one base distant, this may be a read error. The chain recombines TRBV30 with TRBJ1-5; TRBD1 is a possible D gene (5 bases). The CDR3 is 14 residues long. Germline V gives CDR1 GTSNPN, CDR2 SVGIG (reference sequence). The V gene lost 3 bases and the J gene lost 8 bases, with 17 bases spanning the gap. The CDR3 sequence is CAWSAGSEMKPQHF. CDR3 nucleotide sequence: TGTGCCTGGAGCGCAGGGTCCGAGATGAAGCCCCAGCATTTT.

The table lists this clonotype with many counts. V and J are TRBV6-5 and TRBJ2-1; perhaps TRBD2 as D (6 bases). V was clipped by 2 bases and J by 6 bases, with 11 bases between them. The germline CDR1 and CDR2 sequences are MNHEY and SVGAGI. The CDR3 contains 14 residues. The chain's CDR3 is CASSYQGTSNEQFF. The CDR3 coding sequence is TGTGCCAGCAGTTACCAAGGGACTTCCAATGAGCAGTTCTTC.